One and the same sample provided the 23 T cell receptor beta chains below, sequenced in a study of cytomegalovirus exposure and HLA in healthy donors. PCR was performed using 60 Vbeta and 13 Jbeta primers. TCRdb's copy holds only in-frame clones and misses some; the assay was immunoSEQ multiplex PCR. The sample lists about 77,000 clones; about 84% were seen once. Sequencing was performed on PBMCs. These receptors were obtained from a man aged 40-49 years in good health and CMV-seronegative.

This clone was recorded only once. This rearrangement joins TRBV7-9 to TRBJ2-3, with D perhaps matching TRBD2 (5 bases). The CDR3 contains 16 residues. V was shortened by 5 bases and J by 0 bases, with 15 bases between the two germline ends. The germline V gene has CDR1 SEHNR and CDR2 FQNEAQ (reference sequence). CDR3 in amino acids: CASSAKRTGSTDTQYF. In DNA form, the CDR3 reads TGTGCCAGCAGCGCGAAAAGGACGGGAAGCACAGATACGCAGTATTTT.

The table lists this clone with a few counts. Written as DNA, the CDR3 is TGCGCCAGCAGCTTCGAGGTGAACACTGAAGCTTTCTTT. Translation: CASSFEVNTEAFF. The chain joins TRBV5-1 to TRBJ1-1; D gene uncertain. The CDR3 is 13 amino acids. Germline V gene data show CDR1 as SGHRS and CDR2 as YFSETQ. Trimming shortened V by 2 bases and J by 0 bases, and 5 bases separated the two germline ends.

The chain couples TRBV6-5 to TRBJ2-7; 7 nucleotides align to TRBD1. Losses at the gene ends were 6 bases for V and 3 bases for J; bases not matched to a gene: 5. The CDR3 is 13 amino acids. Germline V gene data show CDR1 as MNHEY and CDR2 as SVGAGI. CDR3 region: CASRTGTVYEQYF. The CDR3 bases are TGTGCCAGCAGAACCGGGACAGTCTACGAGCAGTACTTC.

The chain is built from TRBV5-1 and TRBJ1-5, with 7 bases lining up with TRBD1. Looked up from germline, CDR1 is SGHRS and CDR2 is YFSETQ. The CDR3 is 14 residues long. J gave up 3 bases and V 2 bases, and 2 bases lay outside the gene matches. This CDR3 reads CASSFGQDNQPQHF. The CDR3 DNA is TGCGCCAGCAGCTTTGGACAGGACAATCAGCCCCAGCATTTT.

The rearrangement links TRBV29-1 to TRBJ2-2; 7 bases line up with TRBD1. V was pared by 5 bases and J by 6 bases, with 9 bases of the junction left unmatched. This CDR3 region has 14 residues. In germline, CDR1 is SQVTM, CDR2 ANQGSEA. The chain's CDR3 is CSVPKTGSPGELFF. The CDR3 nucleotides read TGCAGCGTTCCAAAGACAGGGTCTCCCGGGGAGCTGTTTTTT.

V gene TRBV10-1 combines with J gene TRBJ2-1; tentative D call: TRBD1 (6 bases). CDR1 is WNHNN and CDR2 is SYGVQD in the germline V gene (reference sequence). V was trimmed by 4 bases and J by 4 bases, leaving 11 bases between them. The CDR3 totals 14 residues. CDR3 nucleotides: TGCGCCAGCAGTGGTCTAGGACAGTACAATGAGCAGTTCTTC. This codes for CASSGLGQYNEQFF.

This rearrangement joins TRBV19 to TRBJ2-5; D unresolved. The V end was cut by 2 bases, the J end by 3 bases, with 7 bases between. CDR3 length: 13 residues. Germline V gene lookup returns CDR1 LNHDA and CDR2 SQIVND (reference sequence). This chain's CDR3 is CASSIPGEETQYF. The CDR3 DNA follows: TGTGCCAGTAGTATACCAGGTGAAGAGACCCAGTACTTC.

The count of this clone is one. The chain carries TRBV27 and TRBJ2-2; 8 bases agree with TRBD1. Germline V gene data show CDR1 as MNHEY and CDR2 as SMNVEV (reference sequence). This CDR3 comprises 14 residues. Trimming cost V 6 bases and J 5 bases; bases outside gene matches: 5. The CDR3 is CASRQGAGTGELFF. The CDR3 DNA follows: TGTGCCAGCAGGCAGGGGGCCGGAACCGGGGAGCTGTTTTTT.

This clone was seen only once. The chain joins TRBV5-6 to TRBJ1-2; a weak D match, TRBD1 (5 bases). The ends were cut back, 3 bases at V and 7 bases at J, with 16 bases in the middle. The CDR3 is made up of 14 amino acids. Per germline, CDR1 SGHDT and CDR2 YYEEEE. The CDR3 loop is CASSSFGGEPGYTF. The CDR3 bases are TGTGCCAGCAGCTCGTTCGGAGGGGAGCCTGGCTACACCTTC.

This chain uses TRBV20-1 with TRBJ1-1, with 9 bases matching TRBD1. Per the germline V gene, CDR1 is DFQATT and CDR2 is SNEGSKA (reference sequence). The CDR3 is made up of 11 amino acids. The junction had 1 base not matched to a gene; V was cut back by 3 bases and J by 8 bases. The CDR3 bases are TGCAGTGCTAGGACAGGGGGAGAAGCTTTCTTT. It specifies CSARTGGEAFF.

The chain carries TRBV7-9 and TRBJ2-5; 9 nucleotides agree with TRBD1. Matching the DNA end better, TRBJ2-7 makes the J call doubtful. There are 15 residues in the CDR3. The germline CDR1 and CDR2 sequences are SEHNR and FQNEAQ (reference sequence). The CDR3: CASSLSGQGTYEQYF. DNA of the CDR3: TGTGCCAGCAGCTTGTCGGGACAGGGCACCTACGAGCAGTACTTC.

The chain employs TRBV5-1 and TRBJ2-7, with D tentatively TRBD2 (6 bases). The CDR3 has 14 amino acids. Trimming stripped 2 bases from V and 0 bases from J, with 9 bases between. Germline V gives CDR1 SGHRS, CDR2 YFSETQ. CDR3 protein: CASSFDGSSYEQYF. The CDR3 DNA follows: TGCGCCAGCAGCTTTGACGGGAGCTCCTACGAGCAGTACTTC.

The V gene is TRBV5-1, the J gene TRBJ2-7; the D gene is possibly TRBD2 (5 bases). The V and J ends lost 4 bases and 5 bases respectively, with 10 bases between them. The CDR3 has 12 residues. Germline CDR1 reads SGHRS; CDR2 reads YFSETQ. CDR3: CASSPERDEQYF. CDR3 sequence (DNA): TGCGCCAGCAGCCCGGAGAGGGACGAGCAGTACTTC.

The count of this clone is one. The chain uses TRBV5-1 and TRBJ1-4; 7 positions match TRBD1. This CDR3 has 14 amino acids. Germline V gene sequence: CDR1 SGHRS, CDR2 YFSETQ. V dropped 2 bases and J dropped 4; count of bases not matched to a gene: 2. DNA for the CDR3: TGCGCCAGCAGCTTACAGGGGAATAATGAAAAACTGTTTTTT. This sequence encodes CASSLQGNNEKLFF.

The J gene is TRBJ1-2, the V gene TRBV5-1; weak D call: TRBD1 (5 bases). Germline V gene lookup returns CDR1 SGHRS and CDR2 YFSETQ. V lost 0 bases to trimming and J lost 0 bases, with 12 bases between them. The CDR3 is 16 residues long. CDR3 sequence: CASSLAVREANYGYTF. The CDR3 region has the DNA TGCGCCAGCAGCTTGGCCGTCAGGGAAGCTAACTATGGCTACACCTTC.

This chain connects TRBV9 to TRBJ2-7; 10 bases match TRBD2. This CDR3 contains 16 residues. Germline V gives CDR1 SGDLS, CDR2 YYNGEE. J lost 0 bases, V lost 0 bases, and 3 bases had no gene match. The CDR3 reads CASSVGLAGDSYEQYF. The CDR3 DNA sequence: TGTGCCAGCAGCGTAGGGCTAGCGGGGGACTCCTACGAGCAGTACTTC.

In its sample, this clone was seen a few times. The CDR3, as DNA: TGTGCCAGCAGCGGGAGTTTCGCTGAAGCTTTCTTT. Its protein product is CASSGSFAEAFF. V is TRBV14 and J is TRBJ1-1, with D unresolved. The germline gives CDR1 SGHDN, CDR2 FVKESK. This CDR3 spans 12 amino acids. V was shortened by 5 bases and J by 6 bases, with 10 bases between the two germline ends.

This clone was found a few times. CDR3 sequence (DNA): TGTGCCAGTAGTACTCGACAGGGCGATGAGCAGTTCTTC. Translating gives CASSTRQGDEQFF. The chain employs TRBV19 and TRBJ2-1; 7 nucleotides align to TRBD1. CDR1 and CDR2 (germline): LNHDA, SQIVND (reference sequence). This CDR3 spans 13 amino acids. Losses at the gene ends were 4 bases for V and 8 bases for J; bases not matched to a gene: 5. Supplemented by reference TRBV19 and TRBJ2-1, the full variable domain reads DGGITQSPKYLFRKEGQNVTLSCEQNLNHDAMYWYRQDPGQGLRLIYYSQIVNDFQKGDIAEGYSVSREKKESFPLTVTSAQKNPTAFYLCASSTRQGDEQFFGPGTRLTVL.

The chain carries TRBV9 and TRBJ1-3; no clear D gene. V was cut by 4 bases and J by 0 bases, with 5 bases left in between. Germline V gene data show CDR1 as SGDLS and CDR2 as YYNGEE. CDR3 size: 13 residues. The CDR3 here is CASSLSSGNTIYF. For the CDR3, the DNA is TGTGCCAGCAGCCTGAGCTCTGGAAACACCATATATTTT.

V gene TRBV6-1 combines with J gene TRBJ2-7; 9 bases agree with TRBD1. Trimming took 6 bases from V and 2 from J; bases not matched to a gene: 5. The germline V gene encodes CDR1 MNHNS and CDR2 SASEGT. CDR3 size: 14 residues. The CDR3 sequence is CASSSQGAAYEQYF. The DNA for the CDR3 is TGTGCCAGCAGCTCACAGGGGGCTGCCTACGAGCAGTACTTC.

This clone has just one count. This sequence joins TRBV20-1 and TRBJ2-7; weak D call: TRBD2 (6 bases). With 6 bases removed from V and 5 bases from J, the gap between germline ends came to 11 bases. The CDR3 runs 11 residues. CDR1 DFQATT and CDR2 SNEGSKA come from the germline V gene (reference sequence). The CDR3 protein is CSAAGRHEQYF. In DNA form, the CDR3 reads TGCAGTGCCGCGGGGAGGCACGAGCAGTACTTC.

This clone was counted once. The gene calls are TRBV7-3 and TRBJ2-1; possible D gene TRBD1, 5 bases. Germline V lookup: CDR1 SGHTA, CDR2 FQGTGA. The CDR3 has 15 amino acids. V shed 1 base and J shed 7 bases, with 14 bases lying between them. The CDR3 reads CASSLRKGRKNEQFF. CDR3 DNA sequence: TGTGCCAGCAGCTTAAGAAAGGGGCGGAAAAATGAGCAGTTCTTC.

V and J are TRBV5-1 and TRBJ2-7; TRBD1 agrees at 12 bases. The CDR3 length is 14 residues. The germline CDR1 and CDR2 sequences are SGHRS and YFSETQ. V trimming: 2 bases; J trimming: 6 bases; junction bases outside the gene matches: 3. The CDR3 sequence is CASSFRDRGLEQYF. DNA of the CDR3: TGCGCCAGCAGCTTCCGGGACAGGGGGCTCGAGCAGTACTTC.